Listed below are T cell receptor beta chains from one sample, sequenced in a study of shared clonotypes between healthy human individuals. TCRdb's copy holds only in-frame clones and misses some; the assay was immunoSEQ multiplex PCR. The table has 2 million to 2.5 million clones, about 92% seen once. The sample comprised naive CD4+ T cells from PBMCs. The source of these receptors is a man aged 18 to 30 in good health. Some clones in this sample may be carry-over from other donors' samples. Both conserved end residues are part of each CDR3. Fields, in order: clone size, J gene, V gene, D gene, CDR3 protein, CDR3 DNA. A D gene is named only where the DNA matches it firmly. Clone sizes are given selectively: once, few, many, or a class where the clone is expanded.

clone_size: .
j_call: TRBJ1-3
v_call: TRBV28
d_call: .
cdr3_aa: CASSLSASSGNTIYF
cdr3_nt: TGTGCCAGCAGTTTATCAGCGAGCTCTGGAAACACCATATATTTT

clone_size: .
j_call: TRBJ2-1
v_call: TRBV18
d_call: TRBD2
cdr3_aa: CASSPTSGRVLGQFF
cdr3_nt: TGTGCCAGCTCACCAACTAGCGGGAGAGTCTTAGGGCAGTTCTTC

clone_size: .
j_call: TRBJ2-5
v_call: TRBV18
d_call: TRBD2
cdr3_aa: CASSSRASGSGGQETQYF
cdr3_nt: TGTGCCAGCTCCAGCCGGGCTAGCGGGAGCGGGGGACAAGAGACCCAGTACTTC

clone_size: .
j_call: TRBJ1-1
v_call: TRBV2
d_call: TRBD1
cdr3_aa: CASSPHRPGTAGTEAFF
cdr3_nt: TGTGCCAGCAGTCCACATAGACCAGGGACAGCGGGAACTGAAGCTTTCTTT

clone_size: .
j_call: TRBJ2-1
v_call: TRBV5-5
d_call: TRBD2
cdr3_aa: CASLTSGSYNEQFF
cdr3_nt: TGTGCCAGCCTAACTAGCGGATCCTACAATGAGCAGTTCTTC

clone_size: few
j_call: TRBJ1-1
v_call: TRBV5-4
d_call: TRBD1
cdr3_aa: CASSSPRTGGMDTEAFF
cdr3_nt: TGTGCCAGCAGCTCGCCCCGGACAGGGGGCATGGACACTGAAGCTTTCTTT

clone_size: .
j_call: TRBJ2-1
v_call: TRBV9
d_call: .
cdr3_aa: CASSVASSQIEQFF
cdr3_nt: TGTGCCAGCAGCGTAGCTAGCAGCCAGATTGAGCAGTTCTTC

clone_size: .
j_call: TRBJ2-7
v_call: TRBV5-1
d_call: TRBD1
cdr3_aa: CASSPGTGDTYEQYF
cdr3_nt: TGCGCCAGCAGCCCAGGGACAGGGGACACCTACGAGCAGTACTTC

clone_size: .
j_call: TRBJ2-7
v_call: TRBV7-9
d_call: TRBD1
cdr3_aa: CASRGTGTYEQYF
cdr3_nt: TGTGCCAGCAGAGGGACAGGGACCTACGAGCAGTACTTC

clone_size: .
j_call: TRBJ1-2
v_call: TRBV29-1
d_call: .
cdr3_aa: CSVEDRSYGYTF
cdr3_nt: TGCAGCGTTGAAGATCGGAGCTATGGCTACACCTTC

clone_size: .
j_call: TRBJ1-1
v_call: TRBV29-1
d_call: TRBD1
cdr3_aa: CSVYRGPEAFF
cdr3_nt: TGCAGCGTCTACAGGGGCCCTGAAGCTTTCTTT

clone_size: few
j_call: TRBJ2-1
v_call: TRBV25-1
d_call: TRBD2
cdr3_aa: CASSGAGGSYNEQFF
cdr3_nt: TGTGCCAGCAGTGGGGCGGGAGGATCCTACAATGAGCAGTTCTTC

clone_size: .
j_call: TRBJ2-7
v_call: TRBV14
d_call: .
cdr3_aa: CASSQSPLRTLGEQYF
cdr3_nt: TGTGCCAGCAGCCAATCCCCTCTTCGGACGCTGGGCGAGCAGTACTTC

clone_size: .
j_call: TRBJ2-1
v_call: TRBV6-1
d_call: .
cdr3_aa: CASSPFRGSYNEQFF
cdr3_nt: TGTGCCAGCAGTCCGTTTAGGGGCTCCTACAATGAGCAGTTCTTC

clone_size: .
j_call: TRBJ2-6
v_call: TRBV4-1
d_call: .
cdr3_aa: CASSQVGQGLGGANVLTF
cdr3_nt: TGCGCCAGCAGCCAAGTAGGACAGGGACTAGGTGGGGCCAACGTCCTGACTTTC

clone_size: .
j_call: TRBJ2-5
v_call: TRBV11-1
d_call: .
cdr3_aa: CASSFGFQETQYF
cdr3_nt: TGTGCCAGCAGCTTTGGTTTCCAAGAGACCCAGTACTTC

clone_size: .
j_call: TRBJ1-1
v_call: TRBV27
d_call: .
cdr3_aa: CASSPTRQVEAFF
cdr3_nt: TGTGCCAGCAGCCCAACCCGACAAGTAGAGGCTTTCTTT

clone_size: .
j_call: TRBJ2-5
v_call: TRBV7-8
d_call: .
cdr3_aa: CASSLGRGLETQYF
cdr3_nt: TGTGCCAGCAGCTTAGGTCGGGGCTTGGAGACCCAGTACTTC

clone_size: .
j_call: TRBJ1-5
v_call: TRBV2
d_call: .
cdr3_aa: CASRAGREGQPQHF
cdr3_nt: TGTGCCAGCAGGGCTGGACGTGAGGGTCAGCCCCAGCATTTT

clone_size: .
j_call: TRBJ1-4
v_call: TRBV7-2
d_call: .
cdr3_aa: CASSPSRVGEKLFF
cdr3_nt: TGTGCCAGCAGCCCTTCCAGGGTTGGTGAAAAACTGTTTTTT

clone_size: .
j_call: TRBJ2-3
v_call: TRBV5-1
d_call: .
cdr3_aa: CASSSRPATDTQYF
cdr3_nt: TGCGCCAGCAGCTCCCGACCAGCCACAGATACGCAGTATTTT

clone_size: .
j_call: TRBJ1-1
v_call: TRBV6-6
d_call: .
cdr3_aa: CASSRDLNTEAFF
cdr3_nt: TGTGCCAGCAGTCGAGACCTGAACACTGAAGCTTTCTTT

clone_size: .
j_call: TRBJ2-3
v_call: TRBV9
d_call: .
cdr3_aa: CASNGYGGTGTDTQYF
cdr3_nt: TGTGCCAGCAACGGATACGGCGGGACAGGCACAGATACGCAGTATTTT

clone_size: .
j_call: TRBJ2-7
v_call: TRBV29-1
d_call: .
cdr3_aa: CSVALRQAAYEQYF
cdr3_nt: TGCAGCGTGGCGTTGAGGCAGGCCGCCTACGAGCAGTACTTC

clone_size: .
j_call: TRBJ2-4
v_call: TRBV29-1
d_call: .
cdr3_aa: CSVKQQAKNIQYF
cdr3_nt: TGCAGCGTCAAACAGCAGGCCAAAAACATTCAGTACTTC

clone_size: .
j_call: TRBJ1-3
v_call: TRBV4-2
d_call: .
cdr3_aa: CASSHRTAQVGNTIYF
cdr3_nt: TGTGCCAGCAGCCACAGGACGGCTCAAGTGGGAAACACCATATATTTT

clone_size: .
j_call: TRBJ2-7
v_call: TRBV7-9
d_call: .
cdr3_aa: CAGSARLSSYEQYF
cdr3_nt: TGTGCCGGCAGCGCGAGACTCAGCTCCTACGAGCAGTACTTC

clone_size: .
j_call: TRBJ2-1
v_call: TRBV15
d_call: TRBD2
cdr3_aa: CATGSGRYEQFF
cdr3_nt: TGTGCCACCGGGAGCGGGAGATATGAGCAGTTCTTC

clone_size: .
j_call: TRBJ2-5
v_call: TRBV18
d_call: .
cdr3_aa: CASSPVTPGVQYF
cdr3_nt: TGTGCCAGCTCACCAGTCACACCGGGAGTCCAGTACTTC

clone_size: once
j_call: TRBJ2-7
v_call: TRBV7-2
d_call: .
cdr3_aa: CASSFVTVDEQYF
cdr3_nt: TGTGCCAGCAGCTTCGTCACAGTCGACGAGCAGTACTTC

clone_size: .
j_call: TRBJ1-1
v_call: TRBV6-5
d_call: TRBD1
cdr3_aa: CASRRTGNTEAFF
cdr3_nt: TGTGCCAGCAGGCGGACAGGGAACACTGAAGCTTTCTTT

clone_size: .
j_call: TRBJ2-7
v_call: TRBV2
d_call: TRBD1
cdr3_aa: CASTIYDRDYEQYF
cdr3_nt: TGTGCCAGCACCATCTACGACAGGGACTACGAGCAGTACTTC

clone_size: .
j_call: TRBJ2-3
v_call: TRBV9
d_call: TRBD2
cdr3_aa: CASSVEGGRLFLDTQYF
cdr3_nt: TGTGCCAGCAGCGTAGAGGGAGGGAGGTTGTTCCTGGATACGCAGTATTTT

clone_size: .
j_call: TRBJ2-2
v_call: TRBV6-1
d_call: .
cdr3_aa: CASSADLTGELFF
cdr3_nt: TGTGCCAGCAGTGCGGACCTCACCGGGGAGCTGTTTTTT

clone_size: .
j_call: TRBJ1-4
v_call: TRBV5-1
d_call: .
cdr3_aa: CASSEGHVEKLFF
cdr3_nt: TGCGCCAGCAGCGAAGGACATGTTGAAAAACTGTTTTTT

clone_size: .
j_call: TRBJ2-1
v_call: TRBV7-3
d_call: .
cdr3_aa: CASSLTRNNEQFF
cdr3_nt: TGTGCCAGCAGCCTGACTAGAAACAATGAGCAGTTCTTC

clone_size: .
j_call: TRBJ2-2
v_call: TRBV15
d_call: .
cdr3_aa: CATSRSQTRHTGELFF
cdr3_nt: TGTGCCACCAGCAGATCTCAGACTAGACATACCGGGGAGCTGTTTTTT

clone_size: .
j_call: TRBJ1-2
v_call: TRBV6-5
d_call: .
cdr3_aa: CASSLQGVGYGYTF
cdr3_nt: TGTGCCAGCAGCTTACAAGGGGTGGGGTATGGCTACACCTTC

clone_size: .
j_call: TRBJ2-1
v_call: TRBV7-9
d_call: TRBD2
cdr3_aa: CASSSLAGGHNEQFF
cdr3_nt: TGTGCCAGCAGCTCATTAGCGGGAGGCCACAATGAGCAGTTCTTC

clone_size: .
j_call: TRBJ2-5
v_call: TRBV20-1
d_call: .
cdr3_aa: CSAQGGETQYF
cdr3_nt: TGCAGTGCCCAGGGAGGAGAGACCCAGTACTTC

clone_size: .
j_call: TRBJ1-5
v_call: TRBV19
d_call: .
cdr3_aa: CASSTDSFSNQPQHF
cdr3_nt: TGTGCCAGTAGTACCGACAGTTTTAGCAATCAGCCCCAGCATTTT

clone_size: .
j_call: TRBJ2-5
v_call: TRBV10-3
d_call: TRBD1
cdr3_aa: CAIGVTGSQETQYF
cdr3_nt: TGTGCCATCGGTGTGACAGGGTCTCAAGAGACCCAGTACTTC

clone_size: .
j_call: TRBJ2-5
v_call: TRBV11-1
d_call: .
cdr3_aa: CASSWSQETQYF
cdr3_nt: TGTGCCAGCAGCTGGTCACAAGAGACCCAGTACTTC

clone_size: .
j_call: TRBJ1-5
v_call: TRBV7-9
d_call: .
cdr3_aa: CASSDRNQPQHF
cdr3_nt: TGTGCCAGCAGCGACCGGAATCAGCCCCAGCATTTT

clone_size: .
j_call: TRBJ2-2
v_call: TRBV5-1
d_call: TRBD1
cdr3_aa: CASAQGTGELFF
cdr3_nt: TGCGCCAGCGCACAGGGGACCGGGGAGCTGTTTTTT

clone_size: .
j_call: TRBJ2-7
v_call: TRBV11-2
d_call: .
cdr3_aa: CASTSSSGTTYEQYF
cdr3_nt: TGTGCCAGCACCTCGAGTAGCGGCACCACCTACGAGCAGTACTTC

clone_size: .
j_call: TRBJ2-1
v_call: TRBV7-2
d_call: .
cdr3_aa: CASSLLPSSSYNEQFF
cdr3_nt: TGTGCCAGCAGCTTATTGCCCTCCAGCTCCTACAATGAGCAGTTCTTC

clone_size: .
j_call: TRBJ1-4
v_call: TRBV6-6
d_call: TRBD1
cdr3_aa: CASSAPGQGREKLFF
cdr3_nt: TGTGCCAGCAGTGCCCCGGGACAGGGGAGGGAAAAACTGTTTTTT

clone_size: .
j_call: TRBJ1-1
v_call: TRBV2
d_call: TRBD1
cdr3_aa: CASSELGTGANTEAFF
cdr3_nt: TGTGCCAGCAGTGAACTGGGGACAGGGGCGAACACTGAAGCTTTCTTT

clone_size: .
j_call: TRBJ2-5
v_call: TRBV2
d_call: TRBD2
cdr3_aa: CASSAFGSGSWETQYF
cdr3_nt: TGTGCCAGCAGTGCTTTTGGGAGCGGGAGTTGGGAGACCCAGTACTTC

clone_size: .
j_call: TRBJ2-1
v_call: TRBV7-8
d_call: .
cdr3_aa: CASSLAGEQFF
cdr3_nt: TGTGCCAGCAGCTTAGCGGGGGAGCAGTTCTTC

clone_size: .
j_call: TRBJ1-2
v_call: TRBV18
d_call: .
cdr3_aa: CASSRGQAGEEYGYTF
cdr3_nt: TGTGCCAGCTCACGAGGTCAAGCGGGAGAAGAATATGGCTACACCTTC

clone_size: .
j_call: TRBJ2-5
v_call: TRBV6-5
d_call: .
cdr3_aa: CASSQGRISETQYF
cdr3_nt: TGTGCCAGCAGTCAAGGACGGATCTCGGAGACCCAGTACTTC

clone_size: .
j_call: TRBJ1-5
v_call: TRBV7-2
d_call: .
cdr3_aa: CASSSLGEYQPQHF
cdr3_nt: TGTGCCAGCAGCTCCCTAGGGGAGTATCAGCCCCAGCATTTT

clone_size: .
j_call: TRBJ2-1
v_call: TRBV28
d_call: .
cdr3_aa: CASSFDDYNEQFF
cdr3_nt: TGTGCCAGCAGTTTCGACGACTACAATGAGCAGTTCTTC